These 30 T cell receptor beta chains were sequenced from one sample in a study of blood T cell repertoires in COVID-19 (dated by TCRdb to 2019 to 2021). Receptor libraries were prepared by the immunoSEQ multiplex PCR assay. The source is immuneACCESS, and TCRdb retained only in-frame sequences with V and J called. Part of the clones is not carried over; for the studies checked, unresolved V genes explain less than half of this, and the remainder is unexplained. This sample is represented by around 80,000 clones; about 70% of them were singletons. The ten largest make up 5% to 6% of the sample. Sequences were obtained from peripheral blood. The receptor set was obtained from a man aged 45-65 years with active or convalescent COVID-19.

This clone was seen ten or more times. The chain uses TRBV9 and TRBJ2-1; 13 bases agree with TRBD2. Germline assignment: CDR1 SGDLS and CDR2 YYNGEE. The CDR3 has 15 residues. V shed 3 bases, J shed 8 bases, and the junction held 5 bases outside the gene matches. The CDR3: CASSGTSGGAHEQFF. The CDR3 DNA reads as TGTGCCAGCAGCGGAACTAGCGGGGGGGCCCATGAGCAGTTCTTC.

The chain employs TRBV27 and TRBJ2-7, with 8 bases identical to TRBD2. This CDR3 region has 14 residues. After removal of 2 bases from V and 2 bases from J, the junction contained 2 bases not matched to a gene. CDR1 is MNHEY and CDR2 is SMNVEV in the germline V gene (reference sequence). CDR3 protein: CASSLGAGAYEQYF. CDR3 nucleotide sequence: TGTGCCAGCAGTTTAGGAGCGGGGGCCTACGAGCAGTACTTC.

This clone was found a few times. At the DNA level, this CDR3 is encoded by other sequences in the same sample as well. The chain couples TRBV6-5 to TRBJ2-7; 10 nucleotides agree with TRBD1. The CDR3 totals 13 residues. V lost 6 bases, J lost 5 bases, and 4 bases stayed unmatched. Per the germline V gene, CDR1 is MNHEY and CDR2 is SVGAGI. This chain's CDR3 is CASSRDRGHEQYF. In nucleotides, the CDR3 is TGTGCCAGCAGCCGGGACAGGGGCCACGAGCAGTACTTC.

The rearrangement joins TRBV19 to TRBJ2-2; no reliable D call. The V and J ends lost 7 bases and 9 bases respectively, with 12 bases between them. Germline CDR1 LNHDA, CDR2 SQIVND (reference sequence). The CDR3 totals 12 residues. The CDR3 protein is CASIGPARELFF. The CDR3 region has the DNA TGTGCCAGTATTGGGCCAGCTCGGGAGCTGTTTTTT.

This clone was picked up one time. V and J are TRBV6-5 and TRBJ1-5; possibly TRBD1 for D (5 bases). V was trimmed by 6 bases and J by 8 bases, leaving 20 bases between them. The CDR3 is made up of 15 amino acids. Looked up from germline, CDR1 is MNHEY and CDR2 is SVGAGI. The CDR3 DNA sequence: TGTGCCAGCAGAGGGCGAGTGGGGCGTTCGGAGCCCCAGCATTTT. Amino acid sequence: CASRGRVGRSEPQHF.

The rearrangement links TRBV10-2 to TRBJ2-5, with 8 bases lining up with TRBD1. The CDR3 is 14 amino acids. With V trimmed by 7 bases and J by 5 bases, 9 bases remained unmatched. Per the germline V gene, CDR1 is WSHSY and CDR2 is SAAADI. CDR3 residues: CASNPSGGQETQYF. CDR3 DNA: TGCGCCAGCAACCCCTCAGGGGGCCAGGAGACCCAGTACTTC.

The rearrangement links TRBV10-3 to TRBJ2-2; 8 nucleotides align to TRBD2. Germline trimming cut 0 bases from V and 4 bases from J; bases unmatched to any gene: 7. CDR3 length: 17 amino acids. Germline CDR1 is ENHRY and CDR2 is SYGVKD. CDR3 protein: CAISESPSGGSTGELFF. CDR3 nucleotide sequence: TGTGCCATCAGTGAGTCGCCAAGCGGGGGATCCACCGGGGAGCTGTTTTTT.

J is TRBJ2-1 and V is TRBV7-3; TRBD1 aligns across 12 bases. The CDR3 covers 17 residues. The junction had 10 bases not matched to a gene; V was cut back by 1 base and J by 9 bases. Looked up from germline, CDR1 is SGHTA and CDR2 is FQGTGA. The CDR3 protein is CASSLIGAGQGAGEQFF. CDR3 nucleotides: TGTGCCAGCAGCTTAATCGGTGCGGGACAGGGGGCCGGTGAGCAGTTCTTC.

CDR3 sequence (DNA): TGTGCCAGCACCGGGGACAGCTTTGGCTACACCTTC. Encoded protein: CASTGDSFGYTF. The chain joins TRBV6-5 to TRBJ1-2; 7 bases align to TRBD1. Unmatched junction bases numbered 6, after V lost 7 bases and J lost 7 bases. Per germline, CDR1 MNHEY and CDR2 SVGAGI. This CDR3 is 12 amino acids long.

This chain joins TRBV3-1 (or the pseudogene TRBV3-2) and TRBJ1-3; 7 nucleotides line up with TRBD1. Germline V gene lookup returns CDR1 LGHDT and CDR2 YNNKEL (reference sequence). This CDR3 region has 17 residues. V was clipped by 4 bases and J by 1 base; unmatched bases: 10. Here the CDR3 reads CASSPTGAGGSGNTIYF. The CDR3 DNA follows: TGTGCCAGCAGCCCCACTGGAGCAGGGGGATCTGGAAACACCATATATTTT.

V and J are TRBV5-1 and TRBJ1-3; D gene unclear. This CDR3 is 14 amino acids long. V lost 0 bases to trimming and J lost 7 bases, with 11 bases between them. The V gene's germline CDR1 is SGHRS and CDR2 YFSETQ. The chain's CDR3 is CASSLDGETNTIYF. CDR3 DNA sequence: TGCGCCAGCAGCTTGGACGGGGAGACGAACACCATATATTTT.

The J gene is TRBJ2-7, the V gene TRBV6-2 or TRBV6-3; 11 positions agree with TRBD1. The junction had 7 bases not matched to a gene; V was cut back by 2 bases and J by 4 bases. The germline V gene has CDR1 MNHEY and CDR2 SVGEGT. There are 16 residues in the CDR3. CDR3 region: CASSYTLGTGGYEQYF. CDR3 in DNA: TGTGCCAGCAGTTACACCCTCGGGACAGGGGGTTACGAGCAGTACTTC.

As to this clone: Its ends do not fully match the called genes, so a read error is possible. Here the CDR3 reads CATSRDEAGGIF. The CDR3 coding sequence is TGTGCCACCAGCAGAGATGAGGCGGGCGGGATCTTC. This rearrangement joins TRBV15 to TRBJ2-1, with D perhaps matching TRBD2 (6 bases). CDR3 length: 12 amino acids. Looked up from germline, CDR1 is LNHNV and CDR2 is YYDKDF (reference sequence).

The V and J genes are TRBV2 and TRBJ1-6, with 7 bases matching TRBD1. CDR3 length equals 16 residues. Trimming removed 4 bases from V and 8 bases from J; junction bases left unmatched: 11. Germline CDR1 and CDR2: SNHLY and FYNNEI. CDR3 sequence reads: CASSAGEWQGDSPLHF. CDR3 in DNA: TGTGCCAGCAGTGCGGGCGAGTGGCAGGGGGATTCACCCCTCCACTTT.

In this sample, this clone turned up once. The chain carries TRBV19 and TRBJ1-5; 10 bases fit TRBD1. The germline CDR1 and CDR2 sequences are LNHDA and SQIVND (reference sequence). After removal of 9 bases from V and 1 base from J, the junction contained 9 bases not matched to a gene. The CDR3 covers 16 residues. CDR3 region: CASTGQGMGSNQPQHF. In DNA, the CDR3 is TGTGCCAGCACGGGACAGGGGATGGGGAGCAATCAGCCCCAGCATTTT.

This clone was counted once. The rearrangement joins TRBV6-4 to TRBJ2-3; 13 positions agree with TRBD2. Germline V CDR1 and CDR2: MRHNA, SNTAGT. Trimming removed 4 bases from V and 5 bases from J; junction bases left unmatched: 9. The CDR3 runs 17 residues. CDR3 region: CASSVSTSGGARDTQYF. CDR3 nucleotide sequence: TGTGCCAGCAGTGTCTCAACTAGCGGGGGGGCGAGAGATACGCAGTATTTT.

This sequence joins TRBV7-9 and TRBJ1-5; no clear D. Trimming removed 3 bases from V and 5 bases from J, with 5 bases in between. The CDR3 extends over 12 amino acids. Looked up from germline, CDR1 is SEHNR and CDR2 is FQNEAQ (reference sequence). The CDR3 loop is CASSFGDQPQHF. CDR3 nucleotides: TGTGCCAGCAGCTTCGGGGATCAGCCCCAGCATTTT. Drawing the rest from reference TRBV7-9 and TRBJ1-5, the complete variable domain is DTGVSQNPRHKITKRGQNVTFRCDPISEHNRLYWYRQTLGQGPEFLTYFQNEAQLEKSRLLSDRFSAERPKGSFSTLEIQRTEQGDSAMYLCASSFGDQPQHFGDGTRLSIL.

This clone was detected only once. The chain's CDR3 is CAWSLRAEKLFF. The CDR3 DNA is TGTGCCTGGTCTTTGAGGGCTGAAAAACTGTTTTTT. The rearrangement joins TRBV30 to TRBJ1-4, with D unclear. This CDR3 has 12 amino acids. CDR1 and CDR2 (germline): GTSNPN, SVGIG (reference sequence). V was pared by 5 bases and J by 7 bases, with 11 bases between.

This rearrangement joins TRBV19 to TRBJ2-1; tentative D call: TRBD1 (6 bases). V lost 3 bases, J lost 6 bases, and 15 bases lay in between. CDR3 size: 15 residues. Per germline, CDR1 LNHDA and CDR2 SQIVND (reference sequence). The CDR3 coding sequence is TGTGCCAGTAGTATTATTAGGACAGCTATCAATGAGCAGTTCTTC. This encodes CASSIIRTAINEQFF.

Written as DNA, the CDR3 is TGTGCCAGCAGCTTAGGTGTTGAAGCGTCAGGGGGGTACTTC. Its protein is CASSLGVEASGGYF. V and J are TRBV5-6 and TRBJ2-7; 7 bases match TRBD1. Germline CDR1 and CDR2: SGHDT and YYEEEE. This CDR3 contains 14 residues. J was trimmed by 12 bases and V by 2 bases; bases with no gene match: 14.

The chain links TRBV7-8 to TRBJ1-2, with D possibly matching TRBD1 (5 bases). With 1 base removed from V and 7 bases from J, the gap between germline ends came to 7 bases. The CDR3 consists of 12 residues. The germline CDR1 and CDR2 sequences are SGHVS and FQNEAQ. The DNA of the CDR3 is TGTGCCAGCAGCTTAGGCGGGGGTGGCTACACCTTC. Encoded protein: CASSLGGGGYTF.

The J gene is TRBJ2-1, the V gene TRBV10-3; possibly TRBD2 for D (5 bases). The length of the CDR3 is 18 residues. Germline values: CDR1 ENHRY, CDR2 SYGVKD. Deletions cut 0 bases from V and 9 bases from J, with 24 bases between. The CDR3 DNA is TGTGCCATCAGTGAGTCGCGGGTTGGGCCCCTCACCCTTGGTGAGCAGTTCTTC. Translation gives CAISESRVGPLTLGEQFF.

The count of this clone is one. The rearrangement uses TRBV5-5 and TRBJ1-2; no clear D. The germline V gene has CDR1 SGHKS and CDR2 YYEKEE (reference sequence). The CDR3 is 14 residues long. V was cut by 1 base and J by 5 bases, with 12 bases left in between. CDR3 in amino acids: CASSLQEGEYGYTF. DNA for the CDR3: TGTGCCAGCAGCTTGCAGGAGGGAGAATATGGCTACACCTTC.

A few counts support this clone. V usage is TRBV7-9 and J usage is TRBJ1-2; D unclear. Trimming removed 5 bases at V and 5 bases at J, with 15 bases between. CDR3 size: 14 residues. Per the germline V gene, CDR1 is SEHNR and CDR2 is FQNEAQ (reference sequence). The CDR3 nucleotides read TGTGCCAGCAGCCCCGACGGGTCGGGTTATGGCTACACCTTC. It codes for CASSPDGSGYGYTF.

The V call is TRBV18, the J call TRBJ2-5; the match to TRBD2 covers 11 bases. V gave up 3 bases and J gave up 1 base; unmatched junction bases: 7. The CDR3 has 17 amino acids. CDR1 is KGHSH and CDR2 is LQKENI in the germline V gene. The CDR3, as DNA: TGTGCCAGCTCACCCCTCTCTAGCGGGGGGACCCAAGAGACCCAGTACTTC. This translates into CASSPLSSGGTQETQYF.

The chain carries TRBV11-2 and TRBJ1-1, with D unclear. This CDR3 spans 17 amino acids. Germline CDR1 is SGHAT and CDR2 is FQNNGV. V was pared by 0 bases and J by 6 bases, with 20 bases between. CDR3 nucleotide sequence: TGTGCCAGCAGCTTAGAGATGTGGCCTAGTGCATACTCTGAAGCTTTCTTT. Protein product: CASSLEMWPSAYSEAFF.

The chain couples TRBV9 to TRBJ1-2; 11 nucleotides line up with TRBD1. V lost 3 bases to trimming and J lost 8 bases; unmatched junction nucleotides: 12. The CDR3 is made up of 16 amino acids. Germline V gives CDR1 SGDLS, CDR2 YYNGEE. CDR3 sequence reads: CASSDAGTGGIRGYTF. In DNA form, the CDR3 reads TGTGCCAGCAGCGACGCCGGGACAGGGGGTATTCGCGGCTACACCTTC.

V usage is TRBV9 and J usage is TRBJ2-5, with D tentatively TRBD2 (6 bases). Germline assignment: CDR1 SGDLS and CDR2 YYNGEE. V lost 6 bases and J 1 base, leaving 10 bases between the germline ends. The CDR3 sequence is 13 residues long. Written as DNA, the CDR3 is TGTGCCAGCAATCGGGGGATCCAAGAGACCCAGTACTTC. It translates to CASNRGIQETQYF. Using reference TRBV9 and TRBJ2-5 for the parts outside the CDR3, the full variable domain is DSGVTQTPKHLITATGQRVTLRCSPRSGDLSVYWYQQSLDQGLQFLIQYYNGEERAKGNILERFSAQQFPDLHSELNLSSLELGDSALYFCASNRGIQETQYFGPGTRLLVL.

The rearrangement joins TRBV7-2 to TRBJ1-3; 9 bases match TRBD1. V lost 5 bases, J lost 4 bases, and 12 bases stayed unmatched. CDR1 and CDR2 from the germline V gene are SGHTA and FQGNSA. This CDR3 has 17 amino acids. CDR3 sequence: CASSKDSGTGIGNTIYF. Here the CDR3 DNA reads TGTGCCAGCAGCAAGGACTCCGGGACAGGGATCGGAAACACCATATATTTT.

J is TRBJ2-2 and V is TRBV27; TRBD2 aligns across 13 bases. Unmatched junction bases numbered 9, after V lost 2 bases and J lost 0 bases. This CDR3 has 20 residues. The V gene's germline CDR1 is MNHEY and CDR2 SMNVEV (reference sequence). The CDR3, as DNA: TGTGCCAGCAGTTTAGATAGGCTGGGACTAGCGGGGTCGAACACCGGGGAGCTGTTTTTT. As protein: CASSLDRLGLAGSNTGELFF.